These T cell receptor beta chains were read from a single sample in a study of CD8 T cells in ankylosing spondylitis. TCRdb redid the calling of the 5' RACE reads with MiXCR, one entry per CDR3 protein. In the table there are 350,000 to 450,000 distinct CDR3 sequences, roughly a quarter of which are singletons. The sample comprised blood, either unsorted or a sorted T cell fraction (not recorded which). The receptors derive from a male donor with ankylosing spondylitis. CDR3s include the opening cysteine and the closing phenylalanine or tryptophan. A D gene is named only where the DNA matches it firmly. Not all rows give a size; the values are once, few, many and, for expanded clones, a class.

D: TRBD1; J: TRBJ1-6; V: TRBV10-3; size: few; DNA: TGTGCCACGTCGGGACAGCATAATTCACCCCTCCACTTT; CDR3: CATSGQHNSPLHF
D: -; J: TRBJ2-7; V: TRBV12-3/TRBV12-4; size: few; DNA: TGTGCCAGCAGCGTACGGAGTTTCGAGCAGTACTTC; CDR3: CASSVRSFEQYF
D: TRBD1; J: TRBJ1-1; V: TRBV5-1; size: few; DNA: TGCGCCAGCAGCTTAAGTTTGACAGGGGACGACGCTTTCTTT; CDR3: CASSLSLTGDDAFF
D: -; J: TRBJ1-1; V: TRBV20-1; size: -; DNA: TGCAGTGTTCTACCGAACACTGAAGCTTTCTTT; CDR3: CSVLPNTEAFF
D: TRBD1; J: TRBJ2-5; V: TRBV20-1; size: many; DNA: TGCAGCCCTAGGGGGGACAGGGTCGAGACCCAGTACTTC; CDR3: CSPRGDRVETQYF
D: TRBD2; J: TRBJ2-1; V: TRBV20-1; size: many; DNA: TGCAGTGCTAGTCCTAGCGGGTTCAACAATGAGCAGTTCTTC; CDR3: CSASPSGFNNEQFF
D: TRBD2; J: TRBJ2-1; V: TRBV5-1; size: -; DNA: TGCGCCAGCAGCTTGGCTGCCGGGAGGGCCAACTACAATGAGCAGTTCTTC; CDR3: CASSLAAGRANYNEQFF
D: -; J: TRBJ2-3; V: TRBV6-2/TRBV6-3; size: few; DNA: TGTGCCAGCAGTTACTCGGTCGCCCTGGTGGCAGATACGCAGTATTTT; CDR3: CASSYSVALVADTQYF
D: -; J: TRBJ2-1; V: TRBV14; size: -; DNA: TGTGCCAGCAGCCAAGATGCAGGGGCGAACAATGAGCAGTTCTTC; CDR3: CASSQDAGANNEQFF
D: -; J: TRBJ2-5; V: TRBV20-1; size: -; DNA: TGCAGTGCTAGACAGTGGACTACAGAAGAGACCCAGTACTTC; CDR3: CSARQWTTEETQYF
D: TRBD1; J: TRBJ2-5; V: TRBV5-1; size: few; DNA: TGCGCCAGCAGCGGACCCGGGACAGGGGCCCGAGAGACCCAGTACTTC; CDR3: CASSGPGTGARETQYF
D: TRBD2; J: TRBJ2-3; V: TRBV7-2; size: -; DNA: TGTGCCTGGACTAGCGGGAGAGCCACAGATACGCAGTATTTT; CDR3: CAWTSGRATDTQYF
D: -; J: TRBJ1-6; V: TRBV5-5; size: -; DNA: TGTGCCAGCAGCAATGGACACCGCCAAGGATCACCCCTCCACTTT; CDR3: CASSNGHRQGSPLHF
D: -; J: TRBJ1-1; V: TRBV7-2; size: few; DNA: TGTGCCAGCAGCTCCCAGGGGACCATGAACACTGAAGCTTTCTTT; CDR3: CASSSQGTMNTEAFF
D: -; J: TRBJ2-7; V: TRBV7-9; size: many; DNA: TGTGCCAGCAGCCCGGGTCCTTCCTACGAGCAGTACTTC; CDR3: CASSPGPSYEQYF
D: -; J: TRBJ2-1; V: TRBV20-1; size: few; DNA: TGCAGTGCTAGAGATCCGGGTGGGAAGGGGTACAATGAGCAGTTCTTC; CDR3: CSARDPGGKGYNEQFF
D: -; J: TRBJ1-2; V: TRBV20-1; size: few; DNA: TGCAGCCTAGGGGGTGCGAGAGGCTACACCTTC; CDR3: CSLGGARGYTF
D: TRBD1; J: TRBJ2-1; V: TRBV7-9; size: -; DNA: TGTGCCAGCAGCTTAGGGGGACAGGGACCGTTCTTC; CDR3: CASSLGGQGPFF
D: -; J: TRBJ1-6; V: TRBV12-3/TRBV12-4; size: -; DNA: TGTGCCAGCAGTTTCTTAGGCGATTCACCCCTCCACTTT; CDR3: CASSFLGDSPLHF
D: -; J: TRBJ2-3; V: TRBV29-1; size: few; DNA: TGCAGCGGTGAGGGAGCCGATACGCAGTATTTT; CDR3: CSGEGADTQYF
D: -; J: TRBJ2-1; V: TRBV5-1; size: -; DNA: TGCGCCAGCAGCTTGGAGATTGGGGGAGGACGGGATGAGCAGTTCTTC; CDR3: CASSLEIGGGRDEQFF
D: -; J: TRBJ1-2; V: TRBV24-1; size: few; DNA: TGTGCCACCAGTGATTTAGGGTCGGATGGCTACACCTTC; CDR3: CATSDLGSDGYTF
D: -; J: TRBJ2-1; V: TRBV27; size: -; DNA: TGTGCCAGCAGTCCCAGGCGGCGCGGCGAGCAGTTCTTC; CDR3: CASSPRRRGEQFF
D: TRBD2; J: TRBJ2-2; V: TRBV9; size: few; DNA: TGTGCCAGCAGCAGGGCTAGCGGGAGTGCTTGGGGCACCGGGGAGCTGTTTTTT; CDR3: CASSRASGSAWGTGELFF
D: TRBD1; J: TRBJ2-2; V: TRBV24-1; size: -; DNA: TGTGCCACCAGTGATCCCCGCTGGACAGGGAGGATCGGGGAGCTGTTTTTT; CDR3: CATSDPRWTGRIGELFF
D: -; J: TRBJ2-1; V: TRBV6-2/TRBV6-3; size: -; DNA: TGTGCCAGCAGGATGATGGCTAGTTCCTACAATGAGCAGTTCTTC; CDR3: CASRMMASSYNEQFF
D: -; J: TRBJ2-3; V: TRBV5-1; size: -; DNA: TGCGCCAGCAGCTTGGGGAGTCCGAAAGATACGCAGTATTTT; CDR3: CASSLGSPKDTQYF
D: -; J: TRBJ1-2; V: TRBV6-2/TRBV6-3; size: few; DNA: TGTGCCAGCAGTTACTCGTACGGATATGGCTACACCTTC; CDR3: CASSYSYGYGYTF